Sequencing of this TCR beta chain was carried out in a study of CD4+ T cells in melanoma. Study-wide points: Diverse differentiation states were reported for melanoma neoantigen-specific CD4+ T cells. CD8+ T cell, macrophage and B cell function reportedly correlated with neoantigen-specific CD4+ T cells.

Points on this clone: Antigen specificity is unknown.

The assay was immunoSEQ multiplex PCR, and TCRdb's table has in-frame clones only and misses some. The data contain fewer than 15,000 clones, about 60% of them singletons. Germline assignment: CDR1 SGHNT and CDR2 YYREEE (reference sequence). The CDR3 contains 11 residues. V gave up 4 bases and J gave up 4 bases, with 6 bases separating them. This sequence joins TRBV5-4 and TRBJ2-7; D gene ambiguous. The source of this sequence is a human donor with melanoma. The sample taken for sequencing was cells from a culture (not recorded whether cultured in vitro). The CDR3 region is CASSAGYEQYF. CDR3 DNA: TGTGCCAGCAGCGCAGGTTACGAGCAGTACTTC.